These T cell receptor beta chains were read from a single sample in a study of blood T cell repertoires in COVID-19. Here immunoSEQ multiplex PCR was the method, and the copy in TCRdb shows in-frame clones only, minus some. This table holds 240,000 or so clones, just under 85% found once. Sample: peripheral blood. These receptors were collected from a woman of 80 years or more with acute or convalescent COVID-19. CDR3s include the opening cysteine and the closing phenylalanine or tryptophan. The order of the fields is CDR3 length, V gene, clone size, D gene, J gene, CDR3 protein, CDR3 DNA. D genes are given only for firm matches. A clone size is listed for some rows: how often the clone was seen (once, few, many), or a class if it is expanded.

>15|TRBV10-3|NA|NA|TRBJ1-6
CAISEEQQPNSPLHF
TGTGCCATCAGTGAGGAGCAACAGCCGAATTCACCCCTCCACTTT
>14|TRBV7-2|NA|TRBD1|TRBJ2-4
CASSRGTGVNIQYF
TGTGCCAGCAGCCGGGGGACAGGGGTGAACATTCAGTACTTC
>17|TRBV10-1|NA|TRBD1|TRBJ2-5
CASSEGQGFIGGETQYF
TGCGCCAGCAGTGAAGGACAGGGGTTCATCGGGGGGGAGACCCAGTACTTC
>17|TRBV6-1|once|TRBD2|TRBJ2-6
CASSDLRGGSGANVLTF
TGTGCCAGCAGTGATTTGAGGGGAGGGTCTGGGGCCAACGTCCTGACTTTC
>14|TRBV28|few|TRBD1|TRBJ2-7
CASSLSVTGTRQYF
TGTGCCAGCAGTTTATCGGTGACAGGGACGCGGCAGTACTTC
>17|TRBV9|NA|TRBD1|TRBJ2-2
CASSPRQGVGNTGELFF
TGTGCCAGCAGCCCCCGACAGGGGGTAGGGAACACCGGGGAGCTGTTTTTT
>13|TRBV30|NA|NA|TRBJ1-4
CAASRGTNEKLFF
TGTGCTGCCTCGCGGGGAACTAATGAAAAACTGTTTTTT
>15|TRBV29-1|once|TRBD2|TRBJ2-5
CSVERGGGNQETQYF
TGCAGCGTTGAAAGGGGCGGGGGGAACCAAGAGACCCAGTACTTC
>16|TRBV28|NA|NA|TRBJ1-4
CASSLYGGATNEKLFF
TGTGCCAGCAGTTTATACGGTGGTGCAACTAATGAAAAACTGTTTTTT
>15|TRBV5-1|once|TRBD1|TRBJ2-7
CASCLEGTGGREQYF
TGCGCCAGCTGCTTGGAGGGGACAGGGGGGCGGGAGCAGTACTTC
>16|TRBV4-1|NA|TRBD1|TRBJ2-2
CASSQGDRVSTGELFF
TGCGCCAGCAGCCAGGGGGACAGGGTATCAACCGGGGAGCTGTTTTTT
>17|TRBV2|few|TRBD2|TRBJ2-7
CASQPRLAGGSAYEQYF
TGTGCCAGCCAGCCTAGACTAGCGGGGGGAAGTGCATACGAGCAGTACTTC
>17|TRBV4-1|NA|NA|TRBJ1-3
CASSLRSQGGSGNTIYF
TGCGCCAGCAGCCTCCGCTCCCAGGGTGGGTCTGGAAACACCATATATTTT
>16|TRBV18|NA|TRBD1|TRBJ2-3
CASSPMDRGGTDTQYF
TGTGCCAGCTCGCCAATGGACAGGGGAGGCACAGATACGCAGTATTTT
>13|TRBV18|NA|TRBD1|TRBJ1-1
CASSPDRVTEAFF
TGTGCCAGCTCACCAGACAGGGTAACTGAAGCTTTCTTT
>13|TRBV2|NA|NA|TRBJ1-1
CASSEQRNTEAFF
TGTGCCAGCAGTGAACAGCGGAACACTGAAGCTTTCTTT
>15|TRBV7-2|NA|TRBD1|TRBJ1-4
CASSPNRGTNEKLFF
TGTGCCAGCAGTCCCAACAGGGGAACTAATGAAAAACTGTTTTTT
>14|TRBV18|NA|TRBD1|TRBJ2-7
CASSPATGNYEQYF
TGTGCCAGCTCACCCGCGACAGGGAACTACGAGCAGTACTTC
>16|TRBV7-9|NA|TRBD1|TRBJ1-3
CASSPQGAGSGNTIYF
TGTGCCAGCAGCCCACAGGGGGCGGGCTCGGGAAACACCATATATTTT
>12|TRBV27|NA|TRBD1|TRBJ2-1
CASSSQGDEQFF
TGTGCCAGCAGTTCCCAGGGGGACGAGCAGTTCTTC